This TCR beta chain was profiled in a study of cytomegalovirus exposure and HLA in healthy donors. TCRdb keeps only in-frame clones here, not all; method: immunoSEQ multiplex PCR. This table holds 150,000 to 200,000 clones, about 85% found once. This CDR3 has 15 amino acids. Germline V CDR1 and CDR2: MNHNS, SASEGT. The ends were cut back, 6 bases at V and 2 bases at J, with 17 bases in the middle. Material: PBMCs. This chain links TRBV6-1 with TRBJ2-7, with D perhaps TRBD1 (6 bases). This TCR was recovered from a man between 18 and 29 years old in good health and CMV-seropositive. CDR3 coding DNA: TGTGCCAGCAGCACGTACAGGGACCGGACCTACGAGCAGTACTTC. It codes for CASSTYRDRTYEQYF.